A single sample is the source of the 27 T cell receptor beta chains below, sequenced in a study of blood T cell repertoires in COVID-19. TCRdb's copy holds only in-frame clones and misses some; the assay was immunoSEQ multiplex PCR. Of some 400,000 clones in the sample, 70% to 90% were seen once. The specimen was peripheral blood. These TCRs come from a woman aged 55-70 years with COVID-19, enrolled during active disease.

This clone was observed a few times. The V and J genes are TRBV3-1 (or the pseudogene TRBV3-2) and TRBJ1-3, with D maybe TRBD1 (5 bases). The length of the CDR3 is 16 residues. CDR1 and CDR2 (germline): LGHDT, YNNKEL (reference sequence). Between the trimmed V and J ends, which lost 3 bases and 5 bases, there was a span of 17 bases. As DNA, the CDR3 is TGTGCCAGCAGCCATTACCAGGGCGGAGATCGAAACACCATATATTTT. This translates into CASSHYQGGDRNTIYF.

The V gene is TRBV18, the J gene TRBJ2-2, with TRBD1 identical over 7 bases. V was pared by 3 bases and J by 1 base, with 2 bases of the junction left unmatched. The CDR3 length is 15 residues. Looked up from germline, CDR1 is KGHSH and CDR2 is LQKENI. CDR3 sequence: CASSPTGVNTGELFF. Here the CDR3 DNA reads TGTGCCAGCTCACCCACAGGGGTGAACACCGGGGAGCTGTTTTTT.

The chain links TRBV2 to TRBJ2-7, with 12 bases matching TRBD2. CDR3 size: 16 residues. Germline trimming cut 2 bases from V and 2 bases from J; bases unmatched to any gene: 4. Looked up from germline, CDR1 is SNHLY and CDR2 is FYNNEI. CDR3 region: CASSERASGGAYEQYF. The CDR3 region has the DNA TGTGCCAGCAGTGAAAGGGCTAGCGGGGGGGCCTACGAGCAGTACTTC.

The chain is built from TRBV3-1 (or the pseudogene TRBV3-2) and TRBJ2-7; weak D call: TRBD2 (6 bases). Trimming stripped 2 bases from V and 5 bases from J, with 16 bases between. The CDR3 is 15 amino acids. Germline loops: CDR1 LGHDT, CDR2 YNNKEL (reference sequence). In DNA form, the CDR3 reads TGTGCCAGCAGCCAACCCCACCTTGGAGGGAACGAGCAGTACTTC. This translates into CASSQPHLGGNEQYF.

This chain links TRBV19 with TRBJ2-1, with a possible D match to TRBD1 (6 bases). The length of the CDR3 is 16 residues. The germline CDR1 and CDR2 sequences are LNHDA and SQIVND (reference sequence). Trimming cost V 5 bases and J 6 bases, with 20 bases left between them. The CDR3 protein is CASSSHRDKGSNEQFF. CDR3 DNA sequence: TGTGCCAGTAGTTCACACCGGGACAAGGGTTCCAATGAGCAGTTCTTC.

This clone was picked up one time. This chain links TRBV7-8 with TRBJ2-7; 7 positions agree with TRBD2. This CDR3 contains 16 residues. J gave up 6 bases and V 5 bases, and 16 bases lay outside the gene matches. The germline V gene has CDR1 SGHVS and CDR2 FQNEAQ. This CDR3 is CASSRQPGTTPSEQYF. The CDR3 region has the DNA TGTGCCAGCAGCCGCCAACCCGGGACTACCCCCAGCGAGCAGTACTTC.

The J gene is TRBJ1-6, the V gene TRBV5-5; D not certain. Trimming removed 2 bases from V and 8 bases from J, with 20 bases in between. This CDR3 has 17 amino acids. Germline-derived CDR1 and CDR2 are SGHKS and YYEKEE (reference sequence). The CDR3 coding sequence is TGTGCCAGCAGCTTCTCCATTTCCGACCTAGAGCATTCACCCCTCCACTTT. This encodes CASSFSISDLEHSPLHF.

The chain employs TRBV7-9 and TRBJ2-7, with 11 bases aligning to TRBD1. Germline CDR1 is SEHNR and CDR2 is FQNEAQ (reference sequence). V dropped 1 base and J dropped 4; count of bases not matched to a gene: 3. This CDR3 comprises 15 residues. The CDR3: CASSLGTGGRYEQYF. In DNA, the CDR3 is TGTGCCAGCAGCTTAGGGACAGGGGGCAGATACGAGCAGTACTTC.

Here the CDR3 reads CAISESLGTGAYEQYF. CDR3 DNA: TGTGCCATCAGTGAGTCATTAGGGACAGGAGCCTACGAGCAGTACTTC. The chain is built from TRBV10-3 and TRBJ2-7, with 8 bases matching TRBD1. The CDR3 has 16 residues. The germline V gene encodes CDR1 ENHRY and CDR2 SYGVKD. J lost 2 bases, V lost 0 bases, and 6 bases had no gene match.

The chain joins TRBV6-2 or TRBV6-3 to TRBJ1-6; D might be TRBD1 (5 bases). The CDR3 has 15 amino acids. V shed 1 base and J shed 6 bases, with 10 bases lying between them. Germline V lookup: CDR1 MNHEY, CDR2 SVGEGT. The CDR3 DNA reads TGTGCCAGCAGTTACTATGGGGCTGCTAATTCACCCCTCCACTTT. Protein: CASSYYGAANSPLHF.

This clone has just a few counts. The chain joins TRBV28 to TRBJ1-1; perhaps TRBD1 as D (5 bases). CDR3 size: 14 residues. V was cut by 3 bases and J by 1 base, with 9 bases left in between. The germline CDR1 and CDR2 sequences are MDHEN and SYDVKM. This chain's CDR3 is CASSFDRTNTEAFF. For the CDR3, the DNA is TGTGCCAGCAGTTTTGACAGAACGAACACTGAAGCTTTCTTT.

The chain has TRBV7-8 and TRBJ2-5; 11 bases map to TRBD1. After removal of 2 bases from V and 7 bases from J, the junction contained 15 bases not matched to a gene. In germline, CDR1 is SGHVS, CDR2 FQNEAQ. This CDR3 region has 18 residues. CDR3 sequence: CASSLTPDRGRRRGTQYF. The CDR3 DNA is TGTGCCAGCAGCTTAACGCCGGACAGGGGGCGAAGGCGAGGGACCCAGTACTTC.

J is TRBJ1-3 and V is TRBV15; D unclear. The ends were cut back, 5 bases at V and 0 bases at J, with 8 bases in the middle. This CDR3 is built from 14 residues. From germline, CDR1 is LNHNV and CDR2 YYDKDF (reference sequence). The CDR3 DNA is TGTGCCACCAGCCGGGAGTCCTCTGGAAACACCATATATTTT. It is translated as CATSRESSGNTIYF.

V gene TRBV5-4 combines with J gene TRBJ1-2; D is unclear. The CDR3 totals 13 residues. The germline V gene has CDR1 SGHNT and CDR2 YYREEE (reference sequence). V lost 4 bases to trimming and J lost 3 bases, with 10 bases between them. The CDR3: CASSPVGDYGYTF. DNA of the CDR3: TGTGCCAGCAGCCCAGTGGGAGACTATGGCTACACCTTC.

This clone was counted once. The rearrangement links TRBV18 to TRBJ2-6; a possible D gene is TRBD1 (6 bases). The CDR3 totals 15 residues. The germline V gene encodes CDR1 KGHSH and CDR2 LQKENI. V was cut by 3 bases and J by 0 bases, with 6 bases left in between. The DNA for the CDR3 is TGTGCCAGCTCACCGACAGGCTCTGGGGCCAACGTCCTGACTTTC. Translation: CASSPTGSGANVLTF.

CDR3 sequence: CAWSTRTGGAGETQYF. The CDR3 region has the DNA TGTGCCTGGAGTACTAGGACAGGGGGCGCGGGAGAGACCCAGTACTTC. The gene calls are TRBV30 and TRBJ2-5; 11 bases line up with TRBD1. V shed 2 bases, J shed 4 bases, and the junction held 9 bases outside the gene matches. CDR1 is GTSNPN and CDR2 is SVGIG in the germline V gene (reference sequence). The CDR3 sequence is 16 residues long. Full variable domain (rest looked up from reference TRBV30 and TRBJ2-5): SQTIHQWPATLVQPVGSPLSLECTVEGTSNPNLYWYRQAAGRGLQLLFYSVGIGQISSEVPQNLSASRPQDRQFILSSKKLLLSDSGFYLCAWSTRTGGAGETQYFGPGTRLLVL.

The chain uses TRBV7-9 and TRBJ2-6; a possible D gene is TRBD1 (6 bases). CDR3 length: 15 amino acids. Germline loops: CDR1 SEHNR, CDR2 FQNEAQ (reference sequence). Trimming pared 6 bases from V and 0 bases from J, leaving 9 bases between. The CDR3 bases are TGTGCCAGCAGTCCAGGGGACTCTGGGGCCAACGTCCTGACTTTC. This sequence encodes CASSPGDSGANVLTF.

The chain combines TRBV5-4 with TRBJ2-7, with 8 bases fitting TRBD1. V lost 4 bases to trimming and J lost 3 bases; unmatched junction nucleotides: 6. Germline-derived CDR1 and CDR2 are SGHNT and YYREEE (reference sequence). The CDR3 contains 14 residues. CDR3 amino acids: CASSADRGNYEQYF. For the CDR3, the DNA is TGTGCCAGCAGCGCTGACAGGGGAAACTACGAGCAGTACTTC.

This clone was seen just once. The sample has other DNA sequences that encode this CDR3 too. This chain connects TRBV5-4 to TRBJ1-2, with TRBD1 matching 7 bases. Germline V gene data show CDR1 as SGHNT and CDR2 as YYREEE (reference sequence). Germline trimming cut 4 bases from V and 4 bases from J; bases unmatched to any gene: 4. This CDR3 region has 13 residues. The CDR3 is CASSPGTAYGYTF. In nucleotides, the CDR3 is TGTGCCAGCAGCCCCGGGACAGCCTATGGCTACACCTTC.

This rearrangement joins TRBV9 to TRBJ1-3; D is unclear. Germline V gene data show CDR1 as SGDLS and CDR2 as YYNGEE. The CDR3 covers 18 residues. Between the trimmed V and J ends, which lost 0 bases and 3 bases, there was a span of 19 bases. The CDR3 region has the DNA TGTGCCAGCAGCGTAGACGTCCTAGTTCTCCCCGTTGGAAACACCATATATTTT. As protein: CASSVDVLVLPVGNTIYF.

The CDR3 DNA follows: TGTGCCAGTAGTATCAAGAAAGCGTACAATGAGCAGTTCTTC. Translating it yields CASSIKKAYNEQFF. This sequence joins TRBV19 and TRBJ2-1; D not resolved. Germline V CDR1 and CDR2: LNHDA, SQIVND (reference sequence). This CDR3 has 14 residues. The germline V and J ends were trimmed by 3 bases and 4 bases, with 10 bases remaining between them.

This chain joins TRBV5-4 and TRBJ1-6, with 10 bases matching TRBD1. This CDR3 contains 17 residues. Per germline, CDR1 SGHNT and CDR2 YYREEE (reference sequence). V trimming: 5 bases; J trimming: 2 bases; junction bases outside the gene matches: 7. CDR3 sequence: CASRRDRGEAYNSPLHF. The CDR3 DNA reads as TGTGCCAGCAGGCGGGACAGGGGCGAGGCCTATAATTCACCCCTCCACTTT. Drawing the rest from reference TRBV5-4 and TRBJ1-6, the complete variable domain is ETGVTQSPTHLIKTRGQQVTLRCSSQSGHNTVSWYQQALGQGPQFIFQYYREEENGRGNFPPRFSGLQFPNYSSELNVNALELDDSALYLCASRRDRGEAYNSPLHFGNGTRLTVT.

Only one count was recorded for this clone. V usage is TRBV7-2 and J usage is TRBJ2-2; TRBD1 might be the D (5 bases). The CDR3 spans 15 residues. The germline gives CDR1 SGHTA, CDR2 FQGNSA. V shed 0 bases and J shed 3 bases, with 8 bases lying between them. The CDR3 reads CASSLAGVDTGELFF. The CDR3 region has the DNA TGTGCCAGCAGCTTAGCAGGGGTGGACACCGGGGAGCTGTTTTTT. The complete variable domain, with remaining parts taken from reference TRBV7-2 and TRBJ2-2, reads GAGVSQSPSNKVTEKGKDVELRCDPISGHTALYWYRQSLGQGLEFLIYFQGNSAPDKSGLPSDRFSAERTGGSVSTLTIQRTQQEDSAVYLCASSLAGVDTGELFFGEGSRLTVL.

This clone appeared a single time. The chain combines TRBV18 with TRBJ2-2; 11 bases fit TRBD2. V lost 6 bases and J lost 15; bases outside the gene matches: 15. The CDR3 contains 15 residues. CDR1 is KGHSH and CDR2 is LQKENI in the germline V gene. The CDR3 region has the DNA TGTGCCAGCTCGCCTCCCGGGACTAGCGGCGGTTGGGTGTTTTTT. Translated, it gives CASSPPGTSGGWVFF.

The V call is TRBV5-1, the J call TRBJ1-2, with TRBD1 as a possible D gene (5 bases). This CDR3 has 14 amino acids. Trimming cost V 4 bases and J 7 bases, with 17 bases left between them. CDR1 SGHRS and CDR2 YFSETQ come from the germline V gene. This CDR3 is CASSPSGGIGGYTF. The CDR3 region has the DNA TGCGCCAGCAGCCCATCGGGGGGGATAGGTGGCTACACCTTC. The variable domain in full, completed from reference TRBV5-1 and TRBJ1-2, reads KAGVTQTPRYLIKTRGQQVTLSCSPISGHRSVSWYQQTPGQGLQFLFEYFSETQRNKGNFPGRFSGRQFSNSRSEMNVSTLELGDSALYLCASSPSGGIGGYTFGSGTRLTVV.

The rearrangement uses TRBV7-9 and TRBJ1-2; D gene unclear. Germline V gene lookup returns CDR1 SEHNR and CDR2 FQNEAQ (reference sequence). V lost 11 bases, J lost 3 bases, and 10 bases lay in between. This CDR3 region has 11 residues. The CDR3 sequence: CAASLDYGYTF. CDR3 nucleotides: TGTGCCGCCAGTCTAGACTATGGCTACACCTTC.

V gene TRBV5-1 combines with J gene TRBJ2-1, with a weak D call TRBD1 (7 bases). This CDR3 has 15 residues. The V end lost 2 bases, the J end lost 0 bases, and 9 bases lay between the germline ends. CDR1 and CDR2 from the germline V gene are SGHRS and YFSETQ. DNA of the CDR3: TGCGCCAGCAGCTTCCAGGGGGGCTCCTACAATGAGCAGTTCTTC. Amino acid sequence: CASSFQGGSYNEQFF. The full variable domain, with the rest looked up from reference TRBV5-1 and TRBJ2-1, is KAGVTQTPRYLIKTRGQQVTLSCSPISGHRSVSWYQQTPGQGLQFLFEYFSETQRNKGNFPGRFSGRQFSNSRSEMNVSTLELGDSALYLCASSFQGGSYNEQFFGPGTRLTVL.